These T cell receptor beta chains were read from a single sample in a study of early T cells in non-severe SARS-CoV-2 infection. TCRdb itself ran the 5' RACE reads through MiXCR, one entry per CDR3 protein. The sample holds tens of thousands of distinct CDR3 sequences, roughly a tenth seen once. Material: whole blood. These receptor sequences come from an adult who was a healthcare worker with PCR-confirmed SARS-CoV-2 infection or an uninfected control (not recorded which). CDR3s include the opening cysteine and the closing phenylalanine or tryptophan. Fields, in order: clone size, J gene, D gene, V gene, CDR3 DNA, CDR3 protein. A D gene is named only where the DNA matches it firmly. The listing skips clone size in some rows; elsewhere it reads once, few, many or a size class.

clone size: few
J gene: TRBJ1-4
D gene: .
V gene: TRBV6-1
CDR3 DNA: TGTGCCAGCAGTGAAACGGAAAAACTGTTTTTT
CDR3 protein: CASSETEKLFF

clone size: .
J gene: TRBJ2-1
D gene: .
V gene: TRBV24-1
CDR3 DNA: TGTGCCACCAGTGGAGCATCGGCTATCGCGGGAAGGGATGAGCAGTTCTTC
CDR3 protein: CATSGASAIAGRDEQFF

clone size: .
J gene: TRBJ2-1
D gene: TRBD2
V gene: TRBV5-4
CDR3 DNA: TGTGCCAGCAGCCAGGCGAGCGGGAGGGCGGACAATGAGCAGTTCTTC
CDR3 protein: CASSQASGRADNEQFF

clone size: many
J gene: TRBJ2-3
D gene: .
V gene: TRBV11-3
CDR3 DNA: TGTGCCAGCAGCTTAGGGCGTGGAGACACAGATACGCAGTATTTT
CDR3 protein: CASSLGRGDTDTQYF

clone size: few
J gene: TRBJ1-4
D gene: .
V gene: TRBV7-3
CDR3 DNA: TGTGCCAGCAGCCAGCAGGGAGGAACTAATGAAAAACTGTTTTTT
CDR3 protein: CASSQQGGTNEKLFF

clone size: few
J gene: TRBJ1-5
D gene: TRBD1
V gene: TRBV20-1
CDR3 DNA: TGCAGTGCTTTAGGACAGGGCGCGGGGGATAGCAATCAGCCCCAGCATTTT
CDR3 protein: CSALGQGAGDSNQPQHF

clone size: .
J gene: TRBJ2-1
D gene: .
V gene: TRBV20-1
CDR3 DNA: TGCAGTGCTAGAGGGGGGACTGCCCTTTACAATGAGCAGTTCTTC
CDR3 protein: CSARGGTALYNEQFF

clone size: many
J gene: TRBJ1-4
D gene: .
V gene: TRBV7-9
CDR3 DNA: TGTGCCAGCAGCGGGTTGGCAACTAATGAAAAACTGTTTTTT
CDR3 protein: CASSGLATNEKLFF

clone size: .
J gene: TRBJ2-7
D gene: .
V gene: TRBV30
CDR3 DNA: TGTGCCTGGAGTGCGAGGGGCAGGGTCACACCCGAGCAGTACTTC
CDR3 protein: CAWSARGRVTPEQYF

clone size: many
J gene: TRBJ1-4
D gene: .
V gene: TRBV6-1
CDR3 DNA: TGTGCCAGCAGTGAAGCGGAGAACGAAAAACTGTTTTTT
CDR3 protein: CASSEAENEKLFF

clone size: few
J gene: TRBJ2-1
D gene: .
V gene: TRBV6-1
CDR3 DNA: TGTGCCAGCAGGGAAGGGCCGAGCGGAGAGGGCAGGCACAATGAGCAGTTCTTC
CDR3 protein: CASREGPSGEGRHNEQFF